This is a list of T cell receptor beta chains from one sample in a study of spatial heterogeneity in lung cancer. MiXCR, applied by TCRdb to the 5' RACE reads, yields one record per CDR3 protein. Among about 2,200 distinct CDR3 sequences, about 15% were seen once, and the ten largest hold roughly a third. The material was lung tumor tissue, obtained at surgery. The source of these receptors is a male donor with early-stage non-small cell lung cancer. The CDR3 runs from the conserved cysteine through the conserved F or W. Fields, in order: J gene, D gene, clone size, V gene, CDR3 protein, CDR3 DNA. D genes are given only for firm matches. Clone size is stated in some rows and not others, as once, few, many or a class when expanded.

j_call: TRBJ1-1; d_call: -; clone_size: medium-sized; v_call: TRBV28; cdr3_aa: CASSYRNTEAFF; cdr3_nt: TGTGCCAGCAGTTATCGGAACACTGAAGCTTTCTTT
j_call: TRBJ2-7; d_call: -; clone_size: medium-sized; v_call: TRBV7-2; cdr3_aa: CASSLIKFGGEQYF; cdr3_nt: TGTGCCAGCAGCTTAATTAAATTCGGGGGCGAGCAGTACTTC
j_call: TRBJ2-4; d_call: -; clone_size: many; v_call: TRBV20-1; cdr3_aa: CSARDHRSGRVEIQYF; cdr3_nt: TGCAGTGCTAGAGATCATAGGTCCGGGCGGGTGGAGATTCAGTACTTC
j_call: TRBJ2-1; d_call: -; clone_size: many; v_call: TRBV10-3; cdr3_aa: CAISDIGRPYNEQFF; cdr3_nt: TGTGCCATCAGTGATATCGGGAGACCCTACAATGAGCAGTTCTTC
j_call: TRBJ1-5; d_call: -; clone_size: few; v_call: TRBV12-3/TRBV12-4; cdr3_aa: CASRSPDGSNQPQHF; cdr3_nt: TGTGCCAGCAGATCCCCCGACGGTAGCAATCAGCCCCAGCATTTT
j_call: TRBJ2-7; d_call: -; clone_size: -; v_call: TRBV6-5; cdr3_aa: CASSLGGEQYF; cdr3_nt: TGTGCCAGCAGTCTCGGGGGAGAGCAGTACTTC
j_call: TRBJ1-6; d_call: -; clone_size: medium-sized; v_call: TRBV7-9; cdr3_aa: CAVEGESGRSPLHF; cdr3_nt: TGTGCGGTGGAGGGCGAGTCTGGAAGATCACCCCTCCACTTT
j_call: TRBJ2-5; d_call: -; clone_size: -; v_call: TRBV6-2/TRBV6-3; cdr3_aa: CASSYSNRQGRETQYF; cdr3_nt: TGTGCCAGCAGTTACTCGAATCGGCAGGGCCGGGAGACCCAGTACTTC
j_call: TRBJ2-1; d_call: -; clone_size: few; v_call: TRBV27; cdr3_aa: CASSPGLLSYNEQFF; cdr3_nt: TGTGCCAGCAGTCCAGGACTATTATCCTACAATGAGCAGTTCTTC
j_call: TRBJ2-5; d_call: TRBD1; clone_size: many; v_call: TRBV5-1; cdr3_aa: CASSSGTGEETQYF; cdr3_nt: TGCGCCAGCAGCTCTGGGACAGGGGAAGAGACCCAGTACTTC